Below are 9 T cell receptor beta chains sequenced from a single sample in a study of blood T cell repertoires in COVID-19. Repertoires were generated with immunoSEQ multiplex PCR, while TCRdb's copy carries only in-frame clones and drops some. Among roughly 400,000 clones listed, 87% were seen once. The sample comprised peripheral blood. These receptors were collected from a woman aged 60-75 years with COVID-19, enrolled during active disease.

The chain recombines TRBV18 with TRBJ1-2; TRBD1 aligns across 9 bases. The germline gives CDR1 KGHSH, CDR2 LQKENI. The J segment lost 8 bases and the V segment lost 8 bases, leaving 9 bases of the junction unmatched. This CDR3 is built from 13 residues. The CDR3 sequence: CASRTGGVEGYTF. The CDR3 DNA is TGTGCCAGCAGAACAGGGGGCGTTGAAGGCTACACCTTC.

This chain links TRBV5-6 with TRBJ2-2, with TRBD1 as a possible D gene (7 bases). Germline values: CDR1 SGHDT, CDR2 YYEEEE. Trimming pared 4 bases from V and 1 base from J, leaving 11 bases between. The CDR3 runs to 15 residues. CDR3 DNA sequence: TGTGCCAGCAGCCGGCGGGACAGGAACACCGGGGAGCTGTTTTTT. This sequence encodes CASSRRDRNTGELFF.

The CDR3 DNA follows: TGCGCCAGCATTTCCGGGACAGGGCCCTATGGCTACACCTTC. This codes for CASISGTGPYGYTF. The chain recombines TRBV10-2 with TRBJ1-2; 9 bases map to TRBD1. The V gene's germline CDR1 is WSHSY and CDR2 SAAADI. The V and J ends lost 7 bases and 4 bases, in that order; junction bases with no gene match: 7. The CDR3 is made up of 14 amino acids.

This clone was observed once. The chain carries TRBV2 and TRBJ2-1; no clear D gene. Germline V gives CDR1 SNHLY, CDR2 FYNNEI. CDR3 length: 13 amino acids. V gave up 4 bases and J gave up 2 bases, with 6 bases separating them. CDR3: CASSAVAYNEQFF. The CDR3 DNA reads TGTGCCAGCAGTGCGGTTGCCTACAATGAGCAGTTCTTC.

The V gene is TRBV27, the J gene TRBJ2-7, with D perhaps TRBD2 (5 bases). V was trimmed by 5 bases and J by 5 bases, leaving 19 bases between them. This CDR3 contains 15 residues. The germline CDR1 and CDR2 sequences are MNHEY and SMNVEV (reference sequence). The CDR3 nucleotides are TGTGCCAGCAGTCAACGCGGGCAGGTTCAGAACGAGCAGTACTTC. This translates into CASSQRGQVQNEQYF.

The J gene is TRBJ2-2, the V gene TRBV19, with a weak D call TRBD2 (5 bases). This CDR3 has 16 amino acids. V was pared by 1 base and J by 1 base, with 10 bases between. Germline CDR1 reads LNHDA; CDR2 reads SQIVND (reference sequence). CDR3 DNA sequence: TGTGCCAGTAGTATAGGCCGCCGGGAGAACACCGGGGAGCTGTTTTTT. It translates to CASSIGRRENTGELFF.

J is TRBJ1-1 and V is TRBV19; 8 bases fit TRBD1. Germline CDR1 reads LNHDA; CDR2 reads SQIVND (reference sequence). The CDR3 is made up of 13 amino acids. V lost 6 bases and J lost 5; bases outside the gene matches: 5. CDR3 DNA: TGTGCCAGTAGAGGACAGGGTCGAACTGAAGCTTTCTTT. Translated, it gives CASRGQGRTEAFF.

The CDR3 nucleotides read TGTGCCAGCAGCTCCTTGGGCAACACCGGGGAGCTGTTTTTT. Translated: CASSSLGNTGELFF. The V gene is TRBV7-3, the J gene TRBJ2-2; D gene unclear. The CDR3 extends over 14 amino acids. Germline V gene data show CDR1 as SGHTA and CDR2 as FQGTGA. V dropped 4 bases and J dropped 2 bases, with 8 bases sitting between them.

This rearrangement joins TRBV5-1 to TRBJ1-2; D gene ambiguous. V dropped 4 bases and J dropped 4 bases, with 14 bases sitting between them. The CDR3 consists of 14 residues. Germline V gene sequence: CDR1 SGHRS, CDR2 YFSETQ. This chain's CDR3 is CASSPSVATYGYTF. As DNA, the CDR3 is TGCGCCAGCAGCCCAAGTGTGGCCACCTATGGCTACACCTTC.